The 17 T cell receptor beta chains in this list originate from one sample, sequenced in a study of T cell changes during pregnancy in multiple sclerosis. TCRdb keeps only in-frame clones here, not all; method: immunoSEQ multiplex PCR. The data contain some 77,000 clones, approximately 94% of them singletons. The source material was peripheral blood, sampled in the second trimester of pregnancy. The receptor source for this set is a female donor in good health, enrolled as a control in a pregnancy study.

This clone was counted a single time. V gene TRBV27 combines with J gene TRBJ2-1, with 9 bases identical to TRBD2. CDR3 length: 19 residues. J lost 0 bases, V lost 6 bases, and 15 bases had no gene match. Looked up from germline, CDR1 is MNHEY and CDR2 is SMNVEV (reference sequence). CDR3 region: CASSPHRSLAGSSYNEQFF. The CDR3 region has the DNA TGTGCCAGCAGCCCACACCGGTCGCTAGCGGGGAGCTCCTACAATGAGCAGTTCTTC.

The chain joins TRBV6-5 to TRBJ1-6, with D unclear. The CDR3 contains 15 residues. V lost 8 bases to trimming and J lost 0 bases, with 11 bases between them. Looked up from germline, CDR1 is MNHEY and CDR2 is SVGAGI. In DNA, the CDR3 is TGTGCCAGCCAAGAGGCCTTCTCCTATAATTCACCCCTCCACTTT. Translated: CASQEAFSYNSPLHF.

The chain is built from TRBV7-3 and TRBJ2-6; D gene unclear. CDR1 is SGHTA, CDR2 FQGTGA, per germline. V was trimmed by 4 bases and J by 4 bases, leaving 11 bases between them. The CDR3 sequence is 15 residues long. CDR3 protein: CASSSPTRGANVLTF. The CDR3 nucleotides read TGTGCCAGCAGCTCCCCAACGAGGGGGGCCAACGTCCTGACTTTC.

The sample holds a few counts of this clone. The chain uses TRBV9 and TRBJ2-2, with D perhaps matching TRBD1 (5 bases). CDR1 and CDR2 (germline): SGDLS, YYNGEE. The CDR3 sequence is 15 residues long. Trimming shortened V by 3 bases and J by 7 bases, and 16 bases separated the two germline ends. Written as DNA, the CDR3 is TGTGCCAGCAGCGCGAGTTCAGGGCAGGTCGGGGAGCTGTTTTTT. This translates into CASSASSGQVGELFF.

V usage is TRBV21-1 and J usage is TRBJ2-1; the table's D call, TRBD1, has no DNA check behind it. TRBV21-1 corresponds to a pseudogene. The CDR3 is 14 amino acids. The CDR3 sequence is CASSKALYKNEQFF. The CDR3 region has the DNA TGTGCCAGCAGCAAAGCGCTTTACAAGAATGAGCAGTTCTTC.

The CDR3 reads CASSRGTLMNTEAFF. The CDR3 region has the DNA TGCGCCAGCAGCCGCGGAACCCTCATGAACACTGAAGCTTTCTTT. The J gene is TRBJ1-1, the V gene TRBV4-1, with D unresolved. The CDR3 is 15 amino acids. The germline V and J ends were trimmed by 4 bases and 0 bases, with 12 bases remaining between them. From germline, CDR1 is MGHRA and CDR2 YSYEKL.

This chain's CDR3 is CASSVNPDTEAFF. In DNA, the CDR3 is TGTGCCAGCAGCGTAAATCCGGACACTGAAGCTTTCTTT. The chain joins TRBV5-4 to TRBJ1-1; D is unclear. The CDR3 runs to 13 residues. Germline V CDR1 and CDR2: SGHNT, YYREEE (reference sequence). V lost 4 bases, J lost 3 bases, and 10 bases lay in between.

This chain connects TRBV7-2 to TRBJ2-7; no clear D. V was trimmed by 2 bases and J by 2 bases, leaving 7 bases between them. This CDR3 contains 13 residues. Per germline, CDR1 SGHTA and CDR2 FQGNSA. CDR3 in amino acids: CASSLKSAYEQYF. The CDR3 DNA is TGTGCCAGCAGCTTAAAATCGGCCTACGAGCAGTACTTC.

V and J are TRBV4-1 and TRBJ2-7; D possibly corresponds to TRBD1 (5 bases). The CDR3 covers 16 residues. With 0 bases removed from V and 6 bases from J, the gap between germline ends came to 18 bases. Germline lookup yields CDR1 MGHRA and CDR2 YSYEKL. In nucleotides, the CDR3 is TGCGCCAGCAGCCAAGAGCTTTGGCCTCAGGGCTTCGAGCAGTACTTC. This codes for CASSQELWPQGFEQYF.

The CDR3 loop reads CASSPRSGANTEAFF. CDR3 nucleotide sequence: TGTGCCAGCAGCCCCCGAAGTGGAGCGAACACTGAAGCTTTCTTT. V and J are TRBV7-9 and TRBJ1-1; D unclear. CDR1 is SEHNR and CDR2 is FQNEAQ in the germline V gene (reference sequence). CDR3 size: 15 residues. V lost 5 bases to trimming and J lost 1 base, with 14 bases between them.

This chain connects TRBV6-5 to TRBJ1-4; perhaps TRBD1 as D (5 bases). The V gene lost 0 bases and the J gene lost 7 bases, with 12 bases spanning the gap. From germline, CDR1 is MNHEY and CDR2 SVGAGI. The CDR3 runs 15 residues. CDR3 nucleotide sequence: TGTGCCAGCAGTTACTCGGGAGGGGATGGTGAAAAACTGTTTTTT. Its protein product is CASSYSGGDGEKLFF.

CDR3 DNA sequence: TGTGCCGTCGGGGGACACACCGGGGAGCTGTTTTTT. It codes for CAVGGHTGELFF. The genes are TRBV10-3 and TRBJ2-2, with a possible D match to TRBD2 (6 bases). The V end was cut by 11 bases, the J end by 3 bases, with 10 bases between. The CDR3 runs to 12 residues. From germline, CDR1 is ENHRY and CDR2 SYGVKD.

The chain recombines TRBV7-8 with TRBJ2-6, with 7 bases identical to TRBD2. From germline, CDR1 is SGHVS and CDR2 FQNEAQ. V dropped 5 bases and J dropped 2; count of bases not matched to a gene: 3. This CDR3 comprises 15 residues. CDR3 sequence reads: CASSRAGAGANVLTF. The DNA for the CDR3 is TGTGCCAGCAGCCGCGCGGGGGCTGGGGCCAACGTCCTGACTTTC.

The chain uses TRBV7-2 and TRBJ1-2; unclear D gene. The CDR3 consists of 12 residues. Trimming stripped 1 base from V and 7 bases from J, with 7 bases between. CDR1 and CDR2 (germline): SGHTA, FQGNSA. This CDR3 reads CASSLDGRGYTF. The CDR3 region has the DNA TGTGCCAGCAGCTTAGATGGGCGTGGCTACACCTTC.

The chain uses TRBV27 and TRBJ1-3, with 11 nucleotides matching TRBD1. Germline trimming cut 2 bases from V and 0 bases from J; bases unmatched to any gene: 3. The CDR3 length is 17 residues. Germline CDR1 is MNHEY and CDR2 is SMNVEV (reference sequence). The CDR3 DNA sequence: TGTGCCAGCAGTTTACGGGGGACAGGGGGCTCTGGAAACACCATATATTTT. Protein product: CASSLRGTGGSGNTIYF.

The chain combines TRBV15 with TRBJ2-5, with no clear D. The CDR3 has 13 amino acids. The germline V gene has CDR1 LNHNV and CDR2 YYDKDF (reference sequence). V was cut by 5 bases and J by 4 bases, with 11 bases left in between. This chain's CDR3 is CATSPKRRETQYF. For the CDR3, the DNA is TGTGCCACCAGCCCCAAGAGGAGAGAGACCCAGTACTTC.

This clone came up a few times. The chain combines TRBV19 with TRBJ1-5; possible D gene TRBD1, 6 bases. V was trimmed by 6 bases and J by 0 bases, leaving 15 bases between them. Germline lookup yields CDR1 LNHDA and CDR2 SQIVND (reference sequence). CDR3 length equals 16 residues. CDR3 bases: TGTGCCAGTAGGTGGACAGATGATAATAGCAATCAGCCCCAGCATTTT. This codes for CASRWTDDNSNQPQHF. Full variable domain (missing parts from reference TRBV19 and TRBJ1-5): DGGITQSPKYLFRKEGQNVTLSCEQNLNHDAMYWYRQDPGQGLRLIYYSQIVNDFQKGDIAEGYSVSREKKESFPLTVTSAQKNPTAFYLCASRWTDDNSNQPQHFGDGTRLSIL.